This T cell receptor (beta chain) was retrieved from a study of STAT5B mutations in CD4+ large granular lymphocyte leukemia. The overall study: Among healthy controls, a particular HLA allele went with more CDR3 'QG' motifs.

Assay used: immunoSEQ multiplex PCR; TCRdb lists only in-frame clones, some missing. The sample contains 30,000 to 40,000 clones, almost 85% of which appear only once. This CDR3 spans 16 amino acids. V lost 0 bases to trimming and J lost 6 bases; unmatched junction nucleotides: 7. Germline V CDR1 and CDR2: GTSNPN, SVGIG (reference sequence). V gene TRBV30 combines with J gene TRBJ2-3; 12 bases are a match to TRBD2. The specimen was CD4+ T cells from blood buffy coats. This clonotype was obtained from a human donor in good health. In DNA, the CDR3 is TGTGCCTGGAGTGTGGCGACTAGCGGGAGTAGGGATACGCAGTATTTT. This gives the protein CAWSVATSGSRDTQYF.